Presented here are 22 T cell receptor beta chains from one specimen sequenced in a study of response to subunit inactivated influenza vaccine. In TCRdb, the RT-PCR reads were re-called with MiXCR into one record per CDR3 protein. This sample has approximately 500,000 distinct CDR3 sequences, with 10% to 15% found just once. The sequences come from PBMCs from blood, collected more than 35 days after vaccination. These receptors came from a man aged 45-60 years who received an inactivated influenza vaccine.

This clonotype was observed a few times. The gene calls are TRBV21-1 and TRBJ2-1; the table names TRBD1, a call not compared with the DNA. TRBV21-1 is a listed pseudogene. The CDR3 extends over 16 amino acids. The CDR3 DNA reads TGTGCCAGCAGCGTCCGGGACGGGAGCTCCTACAATGAGCAGTTCTTC. Translating gives CASSVRDGSSYNEQFF.

This clonotype came up a few times. The V and J genes are TRBV12-3 or TRBV12-4 and TRBJ2-1; possible D gene TRBD2, 6 bases. This CDR3 has 15 residues. Trimming took 7 bases from V and 2 from J, leaving 15 bases between them. The DNA for the CDR3 is TGTGCCAGCACCAAACCGGGAGACCCCTACAATGAGCAGTTCTTC. Amino acids: CASTKPGDPYNEQFF.

The V call is TRBV6-1, the J call TRBJ1-5; a weak D match, TRBD1 (6 bases). Germline CDR1 and CDR2: MNHNS and SASEGT. This CDR3 contains 16 residues. V lost 2 bases to trimming and J lost 2 bases, with 13 bases between them. The chain's CDR3 is CASSESGAGGNQPQHF. The CDR3 DNA sequence: TGTGCCAGCAGTGAATCAGGGGCGGGGGGCAATCAGCCCCAGCATTTT.

This clonotype was counted a few times. CDR3 region: CATQQGASPLHF. DNA for the CDR3: TGTGCCACTCAACAAGGGGCCTCACCCCTCCACTTT. The chain couples TRBV10-3 to TRBJ1-6; possible D gene TRBD1, 5 bases. This CDR3 is built from 12 residues. Germline CDR1 reads ENHRY; CDR2 reads SYGVKD. Between the trimmed V and J ends, which lost 10 bases and 10 bases, there was a span of 14 bases.

The chain recombines TRBV7-2 with TRBJ1-1; no firm D call. Germline assignment: CDR1 SGHTA and CDR2 FQGNSA. The V and J ends lost 1 base and 0 bases respectively, with 6 bases between them. This CDR3 region has 14 residues. The CDR3 loop reads CASSLVILNTEAFF. The CDR3 nucleotides are TGTGCCAGCAGCTTAGTGATACTGAACACTGAAGCTTTCTTT.

The rearrangement links TRBV28 to TRBJ2-7, with D perhaps given as TRBD1 or TRBD2 (5 bases each). The CDR3 runs to 19 residues. V was clipped by 5 bases and J by 3 bases, with 29 bases between them. Germline CDR1 reads MDHEN; CDR2 reads SYDVKM. The CDR3 DNA sequence: TGTGCCAGCAGTCTCCTGGGAAGGGCCCGGGGCTTAGGGTACTACGAGCAGTACTTC. This translates into CASSLLGRARGLGYYEQYF.

This clonotype was detected only a few times. V usage is TRBV4-3 and J usage is TRBJ2-5, with 7 bases fitting TRBD2. In germline, CDR1 is LGHNA, CDR2 YSLEER. V was pared by 4 bases and J by 5 bases, with 7 bases of the junction left unmatched. The CDR3 extends over 14 amino acids. The CDR3 DNA follows: TGCGCCAGCAGCCCGAGGACTAGTTCGGAGACCCAGTACTTC. This translates into CASSPRTSSETQYF.

This clonotype was seen repeatedly, ten times or more. V and J are TRBV5-1 and TRBJ1-2; D unresolved. The CDR3 has 14 residues. Germline CDR1 SGHRS, CDR2 YFSETQ. V was clipped by 0 bases and J by 5 bases, with 11 bases between them. CDR3 nucleotide sequence: TGCGCCAGCAGCTTGGCCTCCGGACGGTATGGCTACACCTTC. Encoded protein: CASSLASGRYGYTF.

This clonotype was found a few times. The genes are TRBV6-5 and TRBJ2-1; D possibly uses TRBD1 or TRBD2 (5 bases each). The CDR3 has 16 residues. CDR1 is MNHEY, CDR2 SVGAGI, per germline. V lost 4 bases to trimming and J lost 4 bases, with 17 bases between them. Here the CDR3 reads CASSSTGRYFYNEQFF. DNA for the CDR3: TGTGCCAGCAGTTCGACGGGACGGTACTTTTACAATGAGCAGTTCTTC.

This rearrangement joins TRBV5-1 to TRBJ2-1; 7 bases are a match to TRBD2. The CDR3 sequence is 14 residues long. Per germline, CDR1 SGHRS and CDR2 YFSETQ. Trimming at V came to 0 bases and at J to 9 bases, leaving 6 bases not matched to a gene. CDR3 loop: CASSLGGSSSEQFF. The CDR3 nucleotides read TGCGCCAGCAGCTTGGGCGGGAGCTCGAGTGAGCAGTTCTTC.

In its sample, this clonotype was seen many times. The genes are TRBV20-1 and TRBJ2-5; 9 bases map to TRBD2. This CDR3 region has 13 residues. Looked up from germline, CDR1 is DFQATT and CDR2 is SNEGSKA (reference sequence). Written as DNA, the CDR3 is TGCAGCCCAGCGGGGGGCCCCCAAGAGACCCAGTACTTC. Encoded protein: CSPAGGPQETQYF.

V usage is TRBV20-1 and J usage is TRBJ2-7; the match to TRBD1 covers 9 bases. V trimming: 2 bases; J trimming: 0 bases; junction bases outside the gene matches: 11. The CDR3 length is 17 residues. Looked up from germline, CDR1 is DFQATT and CDR2 is SNEGSKA (reference sequence). CDR3 loop: CSARSGTGQTSSYEQYF. The DNA of the CDR3 is TGCAGTGCTAGATCCGGGACAGGGCAAACAAGCTCCTACGAGCAGTACTTC.

This clonotype was recorded at least ten times. The chain carries TRBV10-3 and TRBJ1-5, with no clear D. Germline V CDR1 and CDR2: ENHRY, SYGVKD. This CDR3 has 14 amino acids. The V end lost 0 bases, the J end lost 7 bases, and 10 bases lay between the germline ends. CDR3 in amino acids: CAISESLGYQPQHF. CDR3 bases: TGTGCCATCAGTGAGTCGTTGGGGTACCAGCCCCAGCATTTT.

This clonotype has more than one count but fewer than ten. V gene TRBV11-1 combines with J gene TRBJ2-1, with D perhaps given as TRBD1 or TRBD2 (5 bases each). The CDR3 covers 14 residues. V was clipped by 1 base and J by 6 bases, with 10 bases between them. Germline loops: CDR1 SGHAT, CDR2 FQDESV (reference sequence). The DNA of the CDR3 is TGTGCCAGCAGCTTAGTATCCGGGGCCAATGAGCAGTTCTTC. Its protein is CASSLVSGANEQFF.

V usage is TRBV7-2 and J usage is TRBJ2-7; 9 bases match TRBD2. Germline CDR1 reads SGHTA; CDR2 reads FQGNSA. CDR3 length: 15 residues. The J segment lost 2 bases and the V segment lost 5 bases, leaving 7 bases of the junction unmatched. The CDR3 reads CASSPSSGVTYEQYF. The CDR3, as DNA: TGTGCCAGCAGCCCATCTAGCGGGGTTACCTACGAGCAGTACTTC.

J is TRBJ2-5 and V is TRBV5-5; no clear D gene. V gave up 1 base and J gave up 5 bases, with 15 bases separating them. The germline gives CDR1 SGHKS, CDR2 YYEKEE (reference sequence). This CDR3 has 15 residues. The CDR3 nucleotides are TGTGCCAGCAGCTTGTTATACGAGGAGTCGGAGACCCAGTACTTC. Protein sequence: CASSLLYEESETQYF.

The V gene is TRBV24-1, the J gene TRBJ2-1; D is perhaps TRBD1 (5 bases). Germline-derived CDR1 and CDR2 are KGHDR and SFDVKD. The CDR3 covers 14 residues. Trimming pared 2 bases from V and 7 bases from J, leaving 11 bases between. CDR3 in amino acids: CATSDWGARNEQFF. The CDR3 DNA reads TGTGCCACCAGTGATTGGGGCGCGAGGAATGAGCAGTTCTTC.

V and J are TRBV6-2 or TRBV6-3 and TRBJ2-1; D perhaps matches TRBD2 (7 bases). CDR3 length: 15 amino acids. Trimming removed 5 bases at V and 4 bases at J, with 15 bases between. CDR1 and CDR2 (germline): MNHEY, SVGEGT. In nucleotides, the CDR3 is TGTGCCAGCAGTCGCGCGGGGGCCCTTTACAATGAGCAGTTCTTC. Translating it yields CASSRAGALYNEQFF.

V gene TRBV7-2 combines with J gene TRBJ2-1; 10 bases align to TRBD2. V was pared by 8 bases and J by 0 bases, with 10 bases of the junction left unmatched. The germline gives CDR1 SGHTA, CDR2 FQGNSA. This CDR3 has 17 amino acids. CDR3 bases: TGTGCCAGCCCCCCCGGGGTAGCGGGGGGCTCCTACAATGAGCAGTTCTTC. This translates into CASPPGVAGGSYNEQFF.

In this sample, this clonotype turned up a few times. CDR3 in amino acids: CASSATGEGGELFF. CDR3 sequence (DNA): TGTGCCAGCAGTGCGACAGGGGAAGGCGGGGAGCTGTTTTTT. The chain employs TRBV6-4 and TRBJ2-2; 8 bases are shared with TRBD1. V shed 4 bases and J 7 bases; nucleotides not matched to a gene: 5. The CDR3 has 14 amino acids. Germline V gives CDR1 MRHNA, CDR2 SNTAGT.

The chain links TRBV28 to TRBJ2-3, with a possible D match to TRBD2 (6 bases). The germline V and J ends were trimmed by 5 bases and 11 bases, with 20 bases remaining between them. The CDR3 spans 14 residues. Germline V gene lookup returns CDR1 MDHEN and CDR2 SYDVKM. The CDR3 here is CASSIPSWRGMQYF. The CDR3 DNA reads as TGTGCCAGCAGTATACCATCCTGGCGGGGTATGCAGTATTTT.

This clonotype has only a few counts. The chain carries TRBV4-3 and TRBJ2-3; D gene ambiguous. The V end lost 2 bases, the J end lost 6 bases, and 9 bases lay between the germline ends. Germline loops: CDR1 LGHNA, CDR2 YSLEER. CDR3 length: 13 amino acids. The CDR3 bases are TGCGCCAGCAGCCAACGGGCCCGGGATACGCAGTATTTT. This encodes CASSQRARDTQYF.